This T cell receptor (beta chain) was identified during a study of blood T cell repertoires in COVID-19. Cohorts were determined from participant-reported clinical history. The method was immunoSEQ multiplex PCR; TCRdb's version includes in-frame clones alone and lacks a portion of them. Of under 150,000 clones in the sample, over 70% were seen once. From germline, CDR1 is SGHNT and CDR2 YYREEE (reference sequence). The V gene end was trimmed by 5 bases and the J gene end by 6 bases; junction bases not matched to a gene: 16. The CDR3 loop spans 17 amino acids. The sequence derives from a man aged 45-65 years in a cohort exposed to, infected with or recovered from COVID-19 (not recorded which). The V gene is TRBV5-4, the J gene TRBJ2-1; TRBD2 agrees at 8 bases. Material: PBMCs or T cells enriched from blood (not recorded which). The CDR3 nucleotides read TGTGCCAGCAGAACCGATAGCGGGGCACCAAAGCGCAATGAGCAGTTCTTC. Amino acid sequence: CASRTDSGAPKRNEQFF.